Below are 17 T cell receptor beta chains sequenced from a single sample in a study of CD8 T cell repertoires and HIV-1 epitope variants. These receptors have no known antigen. TCRdb's copy holds only in-frame clones and misses some; the assay was immunoSEQ multiplex PCR. The data show over 1,500 clones, roughly 69% seen once. The sequencing input was cultured CD8+ T cells derived from PBMCs. Receptors originate from a male donor with HIV.

This chain joins TRBV7-3 and TRBJ2-1; D not certain. The V gene's germline CDR1 is SGHTA and CDR2 FQGTGA. V was pared by 6 bases and J by 7 bases, with 16 bases between. The CDR3 is 14 residues long. Written as DNA, the CDR3 is TGTGCCAGCAGTCCTGGGGTATATACTAATGAGCAGTTCTTC. Protein product: CASSPGVYTNEQFF.

The genes are TRBV19 and TRBJ1-5; the D is unclear. V lost 1 base and J 9 bases, leaving 10 bases between the germline ends. CDR1 and CDR2 from the germline V gene are LNHDA and SQIVND (reference sequence). The CDR3 is 13 amino acids. CDR3 bases: TGTGCCAGTAGTATAGTTCCGGAGGGGCCCCAGCATTTT. Translating gives CASSIVPEGPQHF.

This chain connects TRBV7-9 to TRBJ2-1, with D perhaps TRBD1 (6 bases). Trimming pared 1 base from V and 5 bases from J, leaving 12 bases between. Germline CDR1 reads SEHNR; CDR2 reads FQNEAQ (reference sequence). The CDR3 covers 15 residues. The CDR3 DNA follows: TGTGCCAGCAGCTTAGATTGGGGGCGGGACAATGAGCAGTTCTTC. This encodes CASSLDWGRDNEQFF.

The chain combines TRBV2 with TRBJ2-1, with D hard to call. The CDR3 loop spans 13 amino acids. V gave up 6 bases and J gave up 3 bases, with 9 bases separating them. Germline-derived CDR1 and CDR2 are SNHLY and FYNNEI. The CDR3 is CASRELGYNEQFF. The CDR3 bases are TGTGCCAGCAGGGAACTGGGCTACAATGAGCAGTTCTTC.

V and J are TRBV7-8 and TRBJ2-5; 10 bases match TRBD2. The ends lost 7 bases at V and 5 bases at J; junction bases unmatched: 7. CDR1 and CDR2 from the germline V gene are SGHVS and FQNEAQ. The CDR3 loop spans 14 amino acids. Here the CDR3 reads CASTPGLASETQYF. CDR3 DNA sequence: TGTGCCAGCACCCCGGGACTAGCGTCCGAGACCCAGTACTTC.

The rearrangement joins TRBV10-2 to TRBJ2-2; 10 bases line up with TRBD2. Germline V lookup: CDR1 WSHSY, CDR2 SAAADI. The CDR3 runs 15 residues. The J segment lost 4 bases and the V segment lost 7 bases, leaving 6 bases of the junction unmatched. In nucleotides, the CDR3 is TGCGCCAGCATGACAGCGGGAGGGGCCACCGGGGAGCTGTTTTTT. Its translation is CASMTAGGATGELFF.

This clone was seen only a few times. The chain is built from TRBV30 and TRBJ1-1; D uncertain. V was pared by 5 bases and J by 3 bases, with 7 bases between. Germline loops: CDR1 GTSNPN, CDR2 SVGIG (reference sequence). This CDR3 is built from 11 residues. The CDR3 DNA reads as TGTGCCTGGGATAGGGACACTGAAGCTTTCTTT. It codes for CAWDRDTEAFF.

This chain connects TRBV19 to TRBJ1-5; unclear D gene. This CDR3 has 15 amino acids. Trimming removed 4 bases from V and 7 bases from J, with 17 bases in between. CDR1 and CDR2 from the germline V gene are LNHDA and SQIVND (reference sequence). The CDR3, as DNA: TGTGCCAGTAGTACACCCCTTGAGGGAGGGCAGCCCCAGCATTTT. It specifies CASSTPLEGGQPQHF.

The chain couples TRBV30 to TRBJ2-1, with D tentatively TRBD1 (6 bases). The CDR3 totals 14 residues. The germline V gene encodes CDR1 GTSNPN and CDR2 SVGIG (reference sequence). The V and J ends lost 3 bases and 6 bases respectively, with 15 bases between them. For the CDR3, the DNA is TGTGCCTGGAGGCCGCTGACAGGTTTCAATGAGCAGTTCTTC. Translated, it gives CAWRPLTGFNEQFF.

This chain joins TRBV5-1 and TRBJ2-5; D unresolved. The CDR3 loop spans 15 amino acids. V lost 2 bases, J lost 2 bases, and 13 bases lay in between. The germline CDR1 and CDR2 sequences are SGHRS and YFSETQ. CDR3 protein: CASSLESTLQETQYF. In nucleotides, the CDR3 is TGCGCCAGCAGCTTAGAGTCGACACTTCAAGAGACCCAGTACTTC.

By proportion, this clone is large (0.1 to 1%). This chain connects TRBV4-3 to TRBJ1-1, with D tentatively TRBD1 (5 bases). The germline CDR1 and CDR2 sequences are LGHNA and YSLEER. The CDR3 is 16 residues long. The V end lost 0 bases, the J end lost 1 base, and 12 bases lay between the germline ends. The CDR3 region is CASSQDVGQGNTEAFF. The CDR3 DNA is TGCGCCAGCAGCCAAGATGTTGGGCAGGGGAACACTGAAGCTTTCTTT.

This clone came up a few times. The V gene is TRBV4-3, the J gene TRBJ2-5, with D unresolved. The V gene's germline CDR1 is LGHNA and CDR2 YSLEER. V was cut by 5 bases and J by 5 bases, with 12 bases left in between. The CDR3 extends over 13 amino acids. CDR3 bases: TGCGCCAGCAGCTCCCTTCTCACGGAGACCCAGTACTTC. Amino acids: CASSSLLTETQYF.

V usage is TRBV19 and J usage is TRBJ2-1, with 7 bases identical to TRBD2. Germline trimming cut 3 bases from V and 5 bases from J; bases unmatched to any gene: 10. The length of the CDR3 is 16 residues. Germline CDR1 reads LNHDA; CDR2 reads SQIVND (reference sequence). Written as DNA, the CDR3 is TGTGCCAGTAGTATGGCGGGGGTTTGGATGGACAATGAGCAGTTCTTC. As protein: CASSMAGVWMDNEQFF. The variable domain in full, completed from reference TRBV19 and TRBJ2-1, reads DGGITQSPKYLFRKEGQNVTLSCEQNLNHDAMYWYRQDPGQGLRLIYYSQIVNDFQKGDIAEGYSVSREKKESFPLTVTSAQKNPTAFYLCASSMAGVWMDNEQFFGPGTRLTVL.

The rearrangement joins TRBV19 to TRBJ2-1; unclear D gene. Deletions cut 6 bases from V and 0 bases from J, with 6 bases between. In germline, CDR1 is LNHDA, CDR2 SQIVND (reference sequence). The CDR3 loop spans 13 amino acids. The CDR3 spells CASSRSSYNEQFF. As DNA, the CDR3 is TGTGCCAGTAGCCGGAGCTCCTACAATGAGCAGTTCTTC. Filled out from reference TRBV19 and TRBJ2-1, the complete variable domain reads DGGITQSPKYLFRKEGQNVTLSCEQNLNHDAMYWYRQDPGQGLRLIYYSQIVNDFQKGDIAEGYSVSREKKESFPLTVTSAQKNPTAFYLCASSRSSYNEQFFGPGTRLTVL.

This chain uses TRBV4-2 with TRBJ1-1; D perhaps matches TRBD1 (5 bases). This CDR3 spans 15 amino acids. Trimming took off 0 bases at V and 5 bases at J, with 13 bases between the two ends. Germline V CDR1 and CDR2: LGHNA, YNFKEQ. CDR3 bases: TGTGCCAGCAGCCAAGATCGCGGGGGGAGAACTGAAGCTTTCTTT. Its translation is CASSQDRGGRTEAFF.

This clone showed up just a few times. The chain uses TRBV11-2 and TRBJ2-7, with a possible D match to TRBD1 (6 bases). Germline V CDR1 and CDR2: SGHAT, FQNNGV. The CDR3 loop spans 15 amino acids. Deletions cut 8 bases from V and 5 bases from J, with 22 bases between. CDR3 amino acids: CASSPEGVRLDEQYF. DNA for the CDR3: TGTGCCAGCTCCCCCGAGGGGGTTCGTCTGGACGAGCAGTACTTC.

This clone appeared a few times. The chain carries TRBV4-3 and TRBJ1-1; D remains unclear. Germline V gene sequence: CDR1 LGHNA, CDR2 YSLEER. Trimming took off 0 bases at V and 1 base at J, with 6 bases between the two ends. This CDR3 spans 14 amino acids. In DNA form, the CDR3 reads TGCGCCAGCAGCCAAGATCCGAAGAACACTGAAGCTTTCTTT. The encoded protein is CASSQDPKNTEAFF.